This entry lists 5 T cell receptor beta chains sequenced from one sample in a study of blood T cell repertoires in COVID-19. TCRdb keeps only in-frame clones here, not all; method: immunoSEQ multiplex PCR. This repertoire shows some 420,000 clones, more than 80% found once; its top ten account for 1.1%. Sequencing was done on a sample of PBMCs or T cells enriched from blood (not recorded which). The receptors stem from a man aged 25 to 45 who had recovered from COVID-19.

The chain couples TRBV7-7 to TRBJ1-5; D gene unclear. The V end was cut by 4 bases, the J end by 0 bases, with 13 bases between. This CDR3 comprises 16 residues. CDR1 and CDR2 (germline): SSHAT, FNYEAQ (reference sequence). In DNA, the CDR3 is TGTGCCAGCAGCTCGTCTACCCTCTATAGCAATCAGCCCCAGCATTTT. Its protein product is CASSSSTLYSNQPQHF.

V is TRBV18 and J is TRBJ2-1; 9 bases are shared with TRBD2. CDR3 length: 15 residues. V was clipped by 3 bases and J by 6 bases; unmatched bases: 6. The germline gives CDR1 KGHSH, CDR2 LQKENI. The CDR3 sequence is CASSPTSGTFNEQFF. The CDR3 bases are TGTGCCAGCTCACCGACTAGCGGTACCTTCAATGAGCAGTTCTTC.

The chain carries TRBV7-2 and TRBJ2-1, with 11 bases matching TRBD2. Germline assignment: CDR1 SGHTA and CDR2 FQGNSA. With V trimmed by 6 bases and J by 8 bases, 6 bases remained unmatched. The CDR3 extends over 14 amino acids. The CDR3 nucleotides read TGTGCCAGCAGTTTGACTAGCGGGAACTATGAGCAGTTCTTC. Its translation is CASSLTSGNYEQFF.

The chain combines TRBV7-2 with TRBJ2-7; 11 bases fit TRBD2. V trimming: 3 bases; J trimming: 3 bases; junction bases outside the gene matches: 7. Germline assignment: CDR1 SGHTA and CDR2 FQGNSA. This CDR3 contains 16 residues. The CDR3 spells CASSFLPGTSGYEQYF. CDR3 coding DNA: TGTGCCAGCAGCTTTTTACCTGGGACTAGCGGCTACGAGCAGTACTTC.

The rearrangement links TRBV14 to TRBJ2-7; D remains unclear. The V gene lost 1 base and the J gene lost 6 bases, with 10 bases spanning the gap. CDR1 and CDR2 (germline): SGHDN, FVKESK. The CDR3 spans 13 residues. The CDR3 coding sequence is TGTGCCAGCAGCCAAGTCTCCCCCTTCGAGCAGTACTTC. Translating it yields CASSQVSPFEQYF. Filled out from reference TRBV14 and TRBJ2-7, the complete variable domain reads EAGVTQFPSHSVIEKGQTVTLRCDPISGHDNLYWYRRVMGKEIKFLLHFVKESKQDESGMPNNRFLAERTGGTYSTLKVQPAELEDSGVYFCASSQVSPFEQYFGPGTRLTVT.